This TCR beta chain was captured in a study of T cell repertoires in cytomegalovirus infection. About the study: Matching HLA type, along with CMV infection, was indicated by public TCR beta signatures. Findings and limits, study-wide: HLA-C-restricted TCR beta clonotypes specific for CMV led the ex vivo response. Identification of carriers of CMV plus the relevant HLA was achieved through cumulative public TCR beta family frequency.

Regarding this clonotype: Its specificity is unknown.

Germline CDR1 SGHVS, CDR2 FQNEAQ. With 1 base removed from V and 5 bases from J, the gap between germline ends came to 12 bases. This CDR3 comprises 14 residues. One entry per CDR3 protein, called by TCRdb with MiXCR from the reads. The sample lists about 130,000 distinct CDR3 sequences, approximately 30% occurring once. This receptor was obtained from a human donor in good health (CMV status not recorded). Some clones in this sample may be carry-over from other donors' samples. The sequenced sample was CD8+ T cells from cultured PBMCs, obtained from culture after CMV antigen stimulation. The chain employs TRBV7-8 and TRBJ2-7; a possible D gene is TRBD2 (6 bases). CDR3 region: CASSLGRLVDEQYF. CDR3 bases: TGTGCCAGCAGCTTAGGCCGACTAGTCGACGAGCAGTACTTC.